This T cell receptor (beta chain) was identified during a study of blood T cell repertoires in COVID-19. The data were produced by immunoSEQ multiplex PCR, yet TCRdb's version contains in-frame clones alone and is incomplete. The data hold hundreds of thousands of clones, with 84% observed a single time. The CDR3 is made up of 16 amino acids. Unmatched junction bases numbered 6, after V lost 4 bases and J lost 0 bases. The germline V gene has CDR1 SGDLS and CDR2 YYNGEE. This chain joins TRBV9 and TRBJ1-3, with 8 bases that match TRBD1. This TCR came from a woman aged 80 or over with active or convalescent COVID-19. What was sequenced was peripheral blood. CDR3 nucleotides: TGTGCCAGCAGCAAAAGGACAGGGAGCTCTGGAAACACCATATATTTT. It yields the protein CASSKRTGSSGNTIYF.